These 18 T cell receptor beta chains came from one sample sequenced in a study of cytomegalovirus exposure and HLA in healthy donors. Primers included in the PCR were 60 Vbeta and 13 Jbeta primers. Only in-frame clones appear in the TCRdb table, and some are missing; sequencing was by immunoSEQ multiplex PCR. The data contain about 140,000 clones, over 80% of them seen just once; the ten biggest clones take up 1.2%. Sample: PBMCs. These receptors all stem from a female donor in good health and CMV-seronegative.

About this clone itself: The same CDR3 arises from other DNA sequences in this sample as well. This chain connects TRBV28 to TRBJ2-2; no clear D. Per the germline V gene, CDR1 is MDHEN and CDR2 is SYDVKM. V lost 5 bases and J 5 bases, leaving 6 bases between the germline ends. This CDR3 has 12 residues. CDR3 region: CASSPYTGELFF. CDR3 DNA sequence: TGTGCCAGCAGTCCTTATACCGGGGAGCTGTTTTTT.

The rearrangement joins TRBV28 to TRBJ1-5, with TRBD1 matching over 9 bases. The CDR3 has 15 amino acids. Trimming at V came to 5 bases and at J to 2 bases, leaving 4 bases not matched to a gene. The germline V gene has CDR1 MDHEN and CDR2 SYDVKM. In nucleotides, the CDR3 is TGTGCCAGCAGTACAGGGGGCGTCGGCAATCAGCCCCAGCATTTT. Its protein is CASSTGGVGNQPQHF.

This chain connects TRBV28 to TRBJ1-5; D unclear. CDR1 is MDHEN, CDR2 SYDVKM, per germline. V lost 7 bases to trimming and J lost 4 bases, with 11 bases between them. This CDR3 is 13 amino acids long. This CDR3 reads CASMEVANQPQHF. The CDR3 DNA sequence: TGTGCCAGCATGGAAGTAGCAAATCAGCCCCAGCATTTT.

In nucleotides, the CDR3 is TGCAGCGCTGCCGGGACTAGCGGACCCTACGAGCAGTACTTC. Translated, it gives CSAAGTSGPYEQYF. This chain joins TRBV29-1 and TRBJ2-7; TRBD2 aligns across 11 bases. Germline V lookup: CDR1 SQVTM, CDR2 ANQGSEA. Trimming removed 7 bases from V and 2 bases from J; junction bases left unmatched: 7. The CDR3 sequence is 14 residues long.

The sample holds a few counts of this clone. The V and J genes are TRBV27 and TRBJ2-7; D is possibly TRBD2 (6 bases). Germline V CDR1 and CDR2: MNHEY, SMNVEV (reference sequence). This CDR3 contains 14 residues. The germline V and J ends were trimmed by 7 bases and 3 bases, with 16 bases remaining between them. The CDR3 DNA reads as TGTGCCAGCACCTCCCTCCCGGGGGACTACGAGCAGTACTTC. As protein: CASTSLPGDYEQYF.

The chain employs TRBV7-8 and TRBJ1-1; D is undetermined. V was shortened by 1 base and J by 4 bases, with 13 bases between the two germline ends. The germline gives CDR1 SGHVS, CDR2 FQNEAQ. This CDR3 contains 15 residues. The CDR3 DNA reads TGTGCCAGCAGCTTAGGCAGGAGGACGGGCACTGAAGCTTTCTTT. This sequence encodes CASSLGRRTGTEAFF. Combining the CDR3 with reference TRBV7-8 and TRBJ1-1 gives the whole variable domain GAGVSQSPRYKVAKRGQDVALRCDPISGHVSLFWYQQALGQGPEFLTYFQNEAQLDKSGLPSDRFFAERPEGSVSTLKIQRTQQEDSAVYLCASSLGRRTGTEAFFGQGTRLTVV.

The V and J genes are TRBV6-5 and TRBJ1-2, with 9 bases lining up with TRBD1. CDR1 is MNHEY, CDR2 SVGAGI, per germline. The CDR3 has 15 amino acids. Trimming at V came to 4 bases and at J to 7 bases, leaving 10 bases not matched to a gene. CDR3 nucleotide sequence: TGTGCCAGCAGTTCCCAGGGGACAGGGCGGTTTGGCTACACCTTC. Translating gives CASSSQGTGRFGYTF.

This clone has only a few counts. The gene calls are TRBV6-4 and TRBJ2-1; D is unresolved. Between the trimmed V and J ends, which lost 5 bases and 0 bases, there was a span of 11 bases. The germline CDR1 and CDR2 sequences are MRHNA and SNTAGT. This CDR3 contains 15 residues. The DNA for the CDR3 is TGTGCCAGCAGTACCGATACCGGCTCCTACAATGAGCAGTTCTTC. Protein product: CASSTDTGSYNEQFF.

The chain carries TRBV5-1 and TRBJ2-3; 11 positions agree with TRBD2. CDR1 and CDR2 (germline): SGHRS, YFSETQ. Trimming took 4 bases from V and 2 from J; bases not matched to a gene: 6. The CDR3 is 16 amino acids. CDR3 bases: TGCGCCAGCAGCGGTCTAGCGGGAGGCCTCACAGATACGCAGTATTTT. Amino acids: CASSGLAGGLTDTQYF.

This rearrangement joins TRBV6-1 to TRBJ1-2, with 8 bases that match TRBD1. Germline V CDR1 and CDR2: MNHNS, SASEGT. The CDR3 contains 14 residues. Trimming cost V 8 bases and J 8 bases; bases outside gene matches: 13. The CDR3 DNA reads as TGTGCCAGCGTCCCACTAGACAGGGGTGGGGGCTACACCTTC. It codes for CASVPLDRGGGYTF.

This sequence joins TRBV5-4 and TRBJ1-1; 8 bases line up with TRBD1. The CDR3 runs 15 residues. V dropped 1 base and J dropped 2; count of bases not matched to a gene: 4. Germline V gene lookup returns CDR1 SGHNT and CDR2 YYREEE (reference sequence). The CDR3 DNA sequence: TGTGCCAGCAGCTTGACAGGACAGGGAAACACTGAAGCTTTCTTT. Amino acids: CASSLTGQGNTEAFF.

The chain combines TRBV5-1 with TRBJ2-1, with 10 bases fitting TRBD2. There are 15 residues in the CDR3. With 3 bases clipped from V and 6 bases from J, the junction kept 6 bases outside the gene matches. Per germline, CDR1 SGHRS and CDR2 YFSETQ. The CDR3 DNA sequence: TGCGCCAGCAGCTCTCTAGCGGGAGCAGGCAATGAGCAGTTCTTC. It translates to CASSSLAGAGNEQFF.

The chain couples TRBV19 to TRBJ1-4, with D perhaps matching TRBD1 (6 bases). Germline CDR1 LNHDA, CDR2 SQIVND (reference sequence). CDR3 length: 15 amino acids. V lost 4 bases and J 3 bases, leaving 12 bases between the germline ends. The CDR3 DNA is TGTGCCAGTAGTAGGGGGGGCAGCCCTAATGAAAAACTGTTTTTT. This encodes CASSRGGSPNEKLFF.

The V and J genes are TRBV2 and TRBJ1-1; D is perhaps TRBD1 (5 bases). Germline V gene data show CDR1 as SNHLY and CDR2 as FYNNEI. The CDR3 consists of 12 residues. V was clipped by 6 bases and J by 4 bases, with 9 bases between them. CDR3 sequence (DNA): TGTGCCAGCAGCGCAGGGATCACTGAAGCTTTCTTT. Translated, it gives CASSAGITEAFF. The whole variable domain, remainder taken from reference TRBV2 and TRBJ1-1, is EPEVTQTPSHQVTQMGQEVILRCVPISNHLYFYWYRQILGQKVEFLVSFYNNEISEKSEIFDDQFSVERPDGSNFTLKIRSTKLEDSAMYFCASSAGITEAFFGQGTRLTVV.

This sequence joins TRBV4-2 and TRBJ2-3; D remains ambiguous. The CDR3 spans 14 residues. Germline V lookup: CDR1 LGHNA, CDR2 YNFKEQ. Trimming took off 1 base at V and 4 bases at J, with 9 bases between the two ends. The CDR3 is CASSQGTSADTQYF. In nucleotides, the CDR3 is TGTGCCAGCAGCCAAGGTACGTCGGCAGATACGCAGTATTTT.

The chain links TRBV5-1 to TRBJ1-1; D ambiguous. This CDR3 contains 14 residues. Trimming shortened V by 0 bases and J by 1 base, and 7 bases separated the two germline ends. From germline, CDR1 is SGHRS and CDR2 YFSETQ. CDR3 sequence: CASSLGEKNTEAFF. The CDR3 bases are TGCGCCAGCAGCTTGGGAGAAAAGAACACTGAAGCTTTCTTT.

This chain uses TRBV7-9 with TRBJ1-3, with D unclear. Germline V gene lookup returns CDR1 SEHNR and CDR2 FQNEAQ (reference sequence). The CDR3 covers 12 residues. V lost 2 bases and J lost 8, with 7 bases in between. CDR3 amino acids: CASSLISDTIYF. CDR3 DNA: TGTGCCAGCAGCTTAATATCTGACACCATATATTTT.

The rearrangement joins TRBV2 to TRBJ2-7, with 10 bases fitting TRBD1. The CDR3 spans 15 residues. The junction had 8 bases not matched to a gene; V was cut back by 3 bases and J by 6 bases. Germline V CDR1 and CDR2: SNHLY, FYNNEI. The CDR3 protein is CASSDPRDRGREQYF. The CDR3 DNA reads as TGTGCCAGCAGTGACCCCCGGGACAGGGGACGCGAGCAGTACTTC.